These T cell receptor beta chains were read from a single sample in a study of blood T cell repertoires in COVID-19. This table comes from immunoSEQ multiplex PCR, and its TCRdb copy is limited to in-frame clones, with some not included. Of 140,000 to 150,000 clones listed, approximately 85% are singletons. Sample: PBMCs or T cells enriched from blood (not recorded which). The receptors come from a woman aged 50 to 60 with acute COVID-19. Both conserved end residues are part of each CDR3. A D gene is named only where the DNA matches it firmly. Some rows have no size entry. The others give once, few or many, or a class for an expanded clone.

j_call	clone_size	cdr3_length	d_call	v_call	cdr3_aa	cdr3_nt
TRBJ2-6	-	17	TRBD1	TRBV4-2	CASSPQGGDSGANVLTF	TGTGCCAGCAGCCCCCAAGGGGGCGACTCTGGGGCCAACGTCCTGACTTTC
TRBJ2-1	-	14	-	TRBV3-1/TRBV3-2	CASSQNRAYNEQFF	TGTGCCAGCAGCCAAAATCGGGCCTACAATGAGCAGTTCTTC
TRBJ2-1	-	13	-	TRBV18	CASSPTTHNEQFF	TGTGCCAGCTCACCGACAACTCACAATGAGCAGTTCTTC
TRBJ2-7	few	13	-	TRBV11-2	CASSPYREHEQYF	TGTGCCAGCAGCCCGTACAGGGAGCACGAGCAGTACTTC
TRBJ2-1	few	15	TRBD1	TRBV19	CASTSGGTGGNEQFF	TGTGCCAGTACTTCAGGCGGGACAGGGGGCAATGAGCAGTTCTTC
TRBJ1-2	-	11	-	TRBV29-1	CSYSGDYGYTF	TGCAGCTACTCAGGGGACTATGGCTACACCTTC
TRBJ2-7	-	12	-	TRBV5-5	CASTYNSYEQYF	TGTGCCAGCACTTATAACTCCTACGAGCAGTACTTC
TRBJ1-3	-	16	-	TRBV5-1	CASSPNAGGAGNTIYF	TGCGCCAGCAGCCCGAACGCCGGGGGGGCTGGAAACACCATATATTTT
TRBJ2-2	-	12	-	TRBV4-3	CASSLDTGELFF	TGCGCCAGCAGCCTAGACACCGGGGAGCTGTTTTTT
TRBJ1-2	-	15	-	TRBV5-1	CASSPGNRENYGYTF	TGCGCCAGCAGCCCAGGGAACAGGGAGAACTATGGCTACACCTTC
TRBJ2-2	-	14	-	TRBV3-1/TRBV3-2	CASSPLVSSGELFF	TGTGCCAGCAGCCCCCTAGTCAGTTCCGGGGAGCTGTTTTTT
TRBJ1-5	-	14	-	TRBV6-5	CASSERLGNQPQHF	TGTGCCAGCAGCGAGCGGTTGGGCAATCAGCCCCAGCATTTT
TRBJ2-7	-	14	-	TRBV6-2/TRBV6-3	CASSYSFRAFEQYF	TGTGCCAGCAGTTACTCGTTTCGAGCATTCGAGCAGTACTTC
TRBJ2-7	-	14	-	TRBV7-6	CASSLDASQRGQYF	TGTGCCAGCAGCTTAGACGCCAGCCAACGGGGGCAGTACTTC
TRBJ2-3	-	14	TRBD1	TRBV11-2	CASSHDRGLDTQYF	TGTGCCAGCAGCCATGACAGGGGTTTGGATACGCAGTATTTT
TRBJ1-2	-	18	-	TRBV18	CASSPTTGGEMFYYGYTF	TGTGCCAGCTCACCTACTACGGGGGGAGAAATGTTTTACTATGGCTACACCTTC
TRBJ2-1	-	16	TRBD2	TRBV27	CASSHSGIGRDNEQFF	TGTGCCAGCAGCCATAGCGGGATCGGGCGGGACAATGAGCAGTTCTTC
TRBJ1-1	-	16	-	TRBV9	CASQRGLAVESTEAFF	TGTGCCAGCCAAAGGGGGTTAGCTGTGGAGAGCACTGAAGCTTTCTTT
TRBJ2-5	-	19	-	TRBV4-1	CASSPSAKCGLEPQETQYF	TGCGCCAGCAGCCCCTCAGCTAAGTGTGGGTTGGAGCCTCAAGAGACCCAGTACTTC
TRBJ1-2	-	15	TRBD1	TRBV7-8	CASSLRTGDNYGYTF	TGTGCCAGCAGCTTGAGGACAGGAGACAACTATGGCTACACCTTC
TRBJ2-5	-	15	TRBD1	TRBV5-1	CASSLGRGGGETQYF	TGCGCCAGCAGCTTGGGACGAGGGGGCGGAGAGACCCAGTACTTC
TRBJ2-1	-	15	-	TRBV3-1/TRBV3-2	CASSQDLAGYNEQFF	TGTGCCAGCAGCCAAGATCTTGCGGGTTACAATGAGCAGTTCTTC
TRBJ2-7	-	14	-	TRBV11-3	CASSRTGHPYEQYF	TGTGCCAGCAGTCGTACGGGACACCCCTACGAGCAGTACTTC
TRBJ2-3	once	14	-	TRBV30	CAWSGLVSPDTQYF	TGTGCCTGGAGTGGACTAGTTTCACCAGATACGCAGTATTTT
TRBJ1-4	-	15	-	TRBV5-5	CASSLASGTTEKLFF	TGTGCCAGCAGCTTGGCGTCCGGGACTACGGAAAAACTGTTTTTT
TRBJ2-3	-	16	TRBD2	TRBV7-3	CASSLIGTSGADTQYF	TGTGCCAGCAGCTTAATCGGGACTAGCGGGGCAGATACGCAGTATTTT
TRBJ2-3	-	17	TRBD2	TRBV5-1	CASSLARGGSGADTQYF	TGCGCCAGCAGCTTGGCCCGGGGCGGGAGCGGGGCAGATACGCAGTATTTT
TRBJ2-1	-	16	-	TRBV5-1	CASSLANIAAYNEQFF	TGCGCCAGCAGCTTGGCCAATATAGCGGCCTACAATGAGCAGTTCTTC
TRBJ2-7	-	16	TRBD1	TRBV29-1	CSATLPGQGSYAAQYF	TGCAGCGCCACACTCCCCGGACAGGGATCGTACGCCGCGCAGTACTTC
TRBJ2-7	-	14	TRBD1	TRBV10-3	CAISSGQAHYEQYF	TGTGCCATCAGTTCGGGACAGGCCCACTACGAGCAGTACTTC
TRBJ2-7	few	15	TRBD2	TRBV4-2	CASSFGLAGNYEQYF	TGTGCCAGCAGCTTTGGACTAGCGGGAAACTACGAGCAGTACTTC
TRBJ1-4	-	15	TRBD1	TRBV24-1	CATSATGTGDEKLFF	TGTGCCACCAGCGCTACCGGGACAGGGGACGAAAAACTGTTTTTT
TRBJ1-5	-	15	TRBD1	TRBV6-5	CASTPGQGSNQPQHF	TGTGCCAGCACACCGGGACAGGGGTCCAATCAGCCCCAGCATTTT
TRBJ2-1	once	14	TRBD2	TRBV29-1	CSVPGLAVYNEQFF	TGCAGCGTCCCGGGACTAGCGGTCTACAATGAGCAGTTCTTC
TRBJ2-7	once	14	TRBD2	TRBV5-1	CASSTGRAGGEQYF	TGCGCCAGCAGCACAGGCCGAGCGGGAGGCGAGCAGTACTTC
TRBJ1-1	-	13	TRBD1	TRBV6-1	CASSEWQGAEAFF	TGTGCCAGCAGTGAATGGCAGGGGGCTGAAGCTTTCTTT
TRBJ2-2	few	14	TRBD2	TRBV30	CAWKLTTSSGELFF	TGTGCCTGGAAACTTACGACTAGCTCCGGGGAGCTGTTTTTT
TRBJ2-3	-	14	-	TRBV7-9	CASSSRRGPDTQYF	TGTGCCAGCAGCTCTCGGCGGGGCCCAGATACGCAGTATTTT
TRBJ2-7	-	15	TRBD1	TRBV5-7	CASSSGDRVVDEQYF	TGTGCCAGCAGCTCGGGGGACAGGGTAGTTGACGAGCAGTACTTC
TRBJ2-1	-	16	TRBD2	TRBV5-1	CASSALSKREGQEQFF	TGCGCCAGCAGCGCCCTAAGCAAGCGGGAGGGCCAGGAGCAGTTCTTC
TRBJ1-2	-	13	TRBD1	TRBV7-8	CASSPGGDYGYTF	TGTGCCAGCAGCCCAGGGGGTGACTATGGCTACACCTTC
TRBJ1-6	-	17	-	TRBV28	CASSAKLGADYNSPLHF	TGTGCCAGCAGTGCCAAATTGGGGGCAGATTATAATTCACCCCTCCACTTT
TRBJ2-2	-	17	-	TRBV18	CASSQSSRGRRTGELFF	TGTGCCAGCTCACAGAGTTCGAGAGGAAGGAGAACCGGGGAGCTGTTTTTT